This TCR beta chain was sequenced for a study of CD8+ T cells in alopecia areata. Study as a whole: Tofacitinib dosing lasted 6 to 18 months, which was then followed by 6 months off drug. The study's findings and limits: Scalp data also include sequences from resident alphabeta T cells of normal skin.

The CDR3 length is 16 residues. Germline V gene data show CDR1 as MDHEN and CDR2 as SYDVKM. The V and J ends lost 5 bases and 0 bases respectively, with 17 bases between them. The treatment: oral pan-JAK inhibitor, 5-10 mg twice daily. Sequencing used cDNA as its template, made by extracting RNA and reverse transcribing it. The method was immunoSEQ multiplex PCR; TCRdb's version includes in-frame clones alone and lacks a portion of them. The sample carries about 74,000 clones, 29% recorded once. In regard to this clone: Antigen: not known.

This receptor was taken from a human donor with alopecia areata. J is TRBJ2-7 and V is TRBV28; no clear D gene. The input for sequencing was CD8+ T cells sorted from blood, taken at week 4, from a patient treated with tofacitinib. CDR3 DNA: TGTGCCAGCAGTCTCTCCTGGCAGCTAAGCTCCTACGAGCAGTACTTC. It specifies CASSLSWQLSSYEQYF.